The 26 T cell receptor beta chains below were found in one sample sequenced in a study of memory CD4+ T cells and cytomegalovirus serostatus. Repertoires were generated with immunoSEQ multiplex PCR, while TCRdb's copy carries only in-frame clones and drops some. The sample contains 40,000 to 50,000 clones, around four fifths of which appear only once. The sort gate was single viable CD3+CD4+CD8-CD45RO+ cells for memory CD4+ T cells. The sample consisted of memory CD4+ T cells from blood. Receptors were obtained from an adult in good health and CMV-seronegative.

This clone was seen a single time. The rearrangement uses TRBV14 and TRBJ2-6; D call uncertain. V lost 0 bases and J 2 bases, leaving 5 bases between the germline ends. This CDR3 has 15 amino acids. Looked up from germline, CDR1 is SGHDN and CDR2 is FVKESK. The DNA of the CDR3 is TGTGCCAGCAGCCAAGAAATAACTGGGGCCAACGTCCTGACTTTC. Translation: CASSQEITGANVLTF. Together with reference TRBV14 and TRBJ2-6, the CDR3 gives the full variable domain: EAGVTQFPSHSVIEKGQTVTLRCDPISGHDNLYWYRRVMGKEIKFLLHFVKESKQDESGMPNNRFLAERTGGTYSTLKVQPAELEDSGVYFCASSQEITGANVLTFGAGSRLTVL.

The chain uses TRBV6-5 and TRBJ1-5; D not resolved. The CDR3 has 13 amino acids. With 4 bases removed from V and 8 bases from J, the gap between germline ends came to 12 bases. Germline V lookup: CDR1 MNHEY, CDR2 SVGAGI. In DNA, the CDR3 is TGTGCCAGCAGTTCCCGACGAAGGGAGCCCCAGCATTTT. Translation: CASSSRRREPQHF.

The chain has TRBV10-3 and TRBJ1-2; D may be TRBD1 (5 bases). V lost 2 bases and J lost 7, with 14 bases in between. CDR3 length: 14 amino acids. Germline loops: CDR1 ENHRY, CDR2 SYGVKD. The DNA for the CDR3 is TGTGCCATCAGTGAGACCGGGGGGGAAATTGGCTACACCTTC. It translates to CAISETGGEIGYTF.

The DNA of the CDR3 is TGTGCCACCAGCAGACCGGGACAGGGTAGAAACGAGCAGTACTTC. Translation: CATSRPGQGRNEQYF. V usage is TRBV15 and J usage is TRBJ2-7, with TRBD1 identical over 9 bases. Germline V gene lookup returns CDR1 LNHNV and CDR2 YYDKDF (reference sequence). Trimming removed 2 bases from V and 5 bases from J; junction bases left unmatched: 7. The CDR3 is 15 amino acids.

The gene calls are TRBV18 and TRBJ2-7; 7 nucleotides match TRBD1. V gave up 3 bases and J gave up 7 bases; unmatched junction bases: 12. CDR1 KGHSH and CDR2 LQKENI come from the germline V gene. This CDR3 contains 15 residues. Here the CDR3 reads CASSPADRRSREQYF. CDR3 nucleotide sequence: TGTGCCAGCTCACCGGCGGACAGGCGCTCTAGGGAGCAGTACTTC.

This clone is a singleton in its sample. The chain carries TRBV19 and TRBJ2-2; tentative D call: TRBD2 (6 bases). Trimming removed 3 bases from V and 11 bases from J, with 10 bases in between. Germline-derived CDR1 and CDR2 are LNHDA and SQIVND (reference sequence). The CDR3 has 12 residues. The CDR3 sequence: CASSMGGLELFF. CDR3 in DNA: TGTGCCAGTAGTATGGGAGGCCTTGAGCTGTTTTTT.

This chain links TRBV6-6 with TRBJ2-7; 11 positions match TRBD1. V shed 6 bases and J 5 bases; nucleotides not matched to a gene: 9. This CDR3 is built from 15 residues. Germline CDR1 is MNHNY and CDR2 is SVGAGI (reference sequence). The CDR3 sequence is CASSPGGTGGNEQYF. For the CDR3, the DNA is TGTGCCAGCAGCCCGGGGGGGACAGGGGGGAACGAGCAGTACTTC.

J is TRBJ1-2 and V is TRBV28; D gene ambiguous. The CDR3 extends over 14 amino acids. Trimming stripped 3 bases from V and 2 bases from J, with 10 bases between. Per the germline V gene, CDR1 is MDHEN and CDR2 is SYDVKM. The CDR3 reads CASSLVRDNYGYTF. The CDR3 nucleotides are TGTGCCAGCAGTTTGGTTCGAGACAACTATGGCTACACCTTC.

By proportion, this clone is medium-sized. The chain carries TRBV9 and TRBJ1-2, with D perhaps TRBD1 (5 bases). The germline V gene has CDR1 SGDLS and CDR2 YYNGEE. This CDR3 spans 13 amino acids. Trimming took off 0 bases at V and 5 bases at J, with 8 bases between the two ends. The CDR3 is CASSVVGGYGYTF. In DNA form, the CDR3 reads TGTGCCAGCAGCGTAGTCGGGGGATATGGCTACACCTTC.

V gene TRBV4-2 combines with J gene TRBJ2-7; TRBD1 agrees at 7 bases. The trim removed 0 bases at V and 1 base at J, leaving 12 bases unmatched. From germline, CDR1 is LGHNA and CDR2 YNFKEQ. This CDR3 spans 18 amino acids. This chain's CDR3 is CASSQDIFGTESSYEQYF. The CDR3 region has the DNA TGTGCCAGCAGCCAAGATATCTTCGGGACAGAGTCTTCCTACGAGCAGTACTTC.

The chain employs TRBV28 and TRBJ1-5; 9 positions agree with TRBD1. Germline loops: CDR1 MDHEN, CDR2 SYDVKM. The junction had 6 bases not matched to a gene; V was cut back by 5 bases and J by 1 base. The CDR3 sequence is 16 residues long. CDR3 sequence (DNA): TGTGCCAGCAGTCCGCGGGGGACAGGGAGCAATCAGCCCCAGCATTTT. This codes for CASSPRGTGSNQPQHF. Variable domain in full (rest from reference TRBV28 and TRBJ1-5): DVKVTQSSRYLVKRTGEKVFLECVQDMDHENMFWYRQDPGLGLRLIYFSYDVKMKEKGDIPEGYSVSREKKERFSLILESASTNQTSMYLCASSPRGTGSNQPQHFGDGTRLSIL.

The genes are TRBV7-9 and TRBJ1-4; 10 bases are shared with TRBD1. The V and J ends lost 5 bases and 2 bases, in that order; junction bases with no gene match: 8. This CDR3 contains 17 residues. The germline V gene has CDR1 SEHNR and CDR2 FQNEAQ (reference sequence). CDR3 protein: CASSNRDRGVTNEKLFF. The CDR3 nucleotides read TGTGCCAGCAGCAACCGGGACAGGGGCGTCACTAATGAAAAACTGTTTTTT.

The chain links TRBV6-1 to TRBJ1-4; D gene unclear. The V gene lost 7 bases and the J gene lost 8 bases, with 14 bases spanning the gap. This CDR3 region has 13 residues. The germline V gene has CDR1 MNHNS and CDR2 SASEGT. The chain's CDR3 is CASNRDRVEKLFF. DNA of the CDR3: TGTGCCAGCAATCGGGATCGGGTAGAAAAACTGTTTTTT.

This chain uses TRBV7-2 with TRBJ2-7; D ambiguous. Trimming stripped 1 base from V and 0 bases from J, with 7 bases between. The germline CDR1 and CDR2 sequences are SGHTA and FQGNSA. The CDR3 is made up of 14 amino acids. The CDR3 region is CASSLGPSSYEQYF. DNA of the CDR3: TGTGCCAGCAGCTTAGGCCCGAGCTCCTACGAGCAGTACTTC.

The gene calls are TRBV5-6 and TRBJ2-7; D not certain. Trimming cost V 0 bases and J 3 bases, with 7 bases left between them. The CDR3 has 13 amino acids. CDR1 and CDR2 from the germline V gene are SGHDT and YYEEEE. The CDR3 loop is CASSLDPSYEQYF. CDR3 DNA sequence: TGTGCCAGCAGCTTGGACCCAAGCTACGAGCAGTACTTC.

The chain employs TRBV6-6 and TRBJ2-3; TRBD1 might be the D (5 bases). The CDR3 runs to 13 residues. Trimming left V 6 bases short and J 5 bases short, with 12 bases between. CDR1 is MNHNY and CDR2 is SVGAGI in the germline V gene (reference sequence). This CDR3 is CASSQPGQDTQYF. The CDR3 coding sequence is TGTGCCAGCAGCCAACCAGGGCAAGATACGCAGTATTTT.

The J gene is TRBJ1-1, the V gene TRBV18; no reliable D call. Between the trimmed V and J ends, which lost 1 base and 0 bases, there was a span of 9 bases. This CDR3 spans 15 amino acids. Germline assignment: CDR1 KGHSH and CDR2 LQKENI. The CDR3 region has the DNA TGTGCCAGCTCACCACTCACACAAGTGAACACTGAAGCTTTCTTT. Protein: CASSPLTQVNTEAFF.

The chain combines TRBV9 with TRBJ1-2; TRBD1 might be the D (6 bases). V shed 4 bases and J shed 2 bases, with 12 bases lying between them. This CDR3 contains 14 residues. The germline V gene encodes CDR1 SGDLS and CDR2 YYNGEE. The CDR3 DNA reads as TGTGCCAGCAGCCTGGGGGGGCTAAACTATGGCTACACCTTC. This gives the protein CASSLGGLNYGYTF.

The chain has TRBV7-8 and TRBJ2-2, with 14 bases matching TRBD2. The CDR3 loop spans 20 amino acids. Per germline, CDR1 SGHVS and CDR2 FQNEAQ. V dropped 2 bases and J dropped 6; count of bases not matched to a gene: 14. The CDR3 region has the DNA TGTGCCAGCAGCTTATCGGGCTTTGGACTAGCGGGGGGCCCGGCCGGGGAGCTGTTTTTT. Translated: CASSLSGFGLAGGPAGELFF.

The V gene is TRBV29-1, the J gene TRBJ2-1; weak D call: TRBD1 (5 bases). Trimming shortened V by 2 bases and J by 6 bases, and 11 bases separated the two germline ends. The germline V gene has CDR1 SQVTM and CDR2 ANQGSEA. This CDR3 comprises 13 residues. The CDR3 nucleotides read TGCAGCGTTGAAAGGGGCCAGGGCAATGAGCAGTTCTTC. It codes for CSVERGQGNEQFF.

The CDR3 reads CASSRTGWGYEQYF. CDR3 DNA: TGTGCCAGCAGTCGGACAGGATGGGGGTACGAGCAGTACTTC. The chain has TRBV6-6 and TRBJ2-7, with 7 bases aligning to TRBD1. CDR3 length equals 14 residues. V lost 5 bases to trimming and J lost 4 bases; unmatched junction nucleotides: 8. Germline CDR1 MNHNY, CDR2 SVGAGI (reference sequence).

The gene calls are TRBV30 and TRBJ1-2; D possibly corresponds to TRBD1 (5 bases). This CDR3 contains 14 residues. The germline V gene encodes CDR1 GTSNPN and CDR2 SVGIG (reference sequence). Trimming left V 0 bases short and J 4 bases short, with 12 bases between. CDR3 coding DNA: TGTGCCTGGAGTGTCGGGGGGAACCGCTATGGCTACACCTTC. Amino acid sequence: CAWSVGGNRYGYTF.

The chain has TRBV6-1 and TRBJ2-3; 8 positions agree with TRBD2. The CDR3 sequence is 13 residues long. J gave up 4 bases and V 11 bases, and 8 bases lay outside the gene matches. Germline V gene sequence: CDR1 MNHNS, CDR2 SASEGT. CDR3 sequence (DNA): TGTGCCGGACGACCGGGAGGGTCAGATACGCAGTATTTT. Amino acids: CAGRPGGSDTQYF.

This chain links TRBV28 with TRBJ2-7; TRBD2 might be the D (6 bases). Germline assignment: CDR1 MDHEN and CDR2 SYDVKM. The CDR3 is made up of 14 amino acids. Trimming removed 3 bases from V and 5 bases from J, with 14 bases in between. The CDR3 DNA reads TGTGCCAGCAGTTTCGGCGGGGCCCGGCACGAGCAGTACTTC. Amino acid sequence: CASSFGGARHEQYF.

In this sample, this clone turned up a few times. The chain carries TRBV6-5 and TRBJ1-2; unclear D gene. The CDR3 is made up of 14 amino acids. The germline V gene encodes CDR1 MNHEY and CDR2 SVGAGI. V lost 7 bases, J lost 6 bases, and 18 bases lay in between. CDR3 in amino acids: CASTRGMTTNGYTF. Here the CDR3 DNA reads TGTGCCAGCACCCGGGGAATGACGACTAATGGCTACACCTTC.

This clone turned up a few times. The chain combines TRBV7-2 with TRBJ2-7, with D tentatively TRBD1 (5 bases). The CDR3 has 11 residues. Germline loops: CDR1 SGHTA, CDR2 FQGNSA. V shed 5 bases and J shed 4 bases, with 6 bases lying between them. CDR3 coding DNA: TGTGCCAGCAGCGACAGATACGAGCAGTACTTC. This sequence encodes CASSDRYEQYF.